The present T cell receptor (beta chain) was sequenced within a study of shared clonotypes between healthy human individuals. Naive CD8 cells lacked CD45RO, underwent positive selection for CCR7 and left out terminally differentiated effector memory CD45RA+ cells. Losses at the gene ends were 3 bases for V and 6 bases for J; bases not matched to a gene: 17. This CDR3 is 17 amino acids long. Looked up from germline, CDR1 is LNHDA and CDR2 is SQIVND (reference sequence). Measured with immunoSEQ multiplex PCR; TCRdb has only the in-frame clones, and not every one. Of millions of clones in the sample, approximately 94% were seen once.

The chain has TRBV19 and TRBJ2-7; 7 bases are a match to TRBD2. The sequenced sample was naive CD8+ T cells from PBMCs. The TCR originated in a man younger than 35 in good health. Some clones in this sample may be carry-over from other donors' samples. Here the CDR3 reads CASSMILGGDFAPEQYF. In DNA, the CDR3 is TGTGCCAGTAGTATGATATTGGGAGGGGATTTCGCCCCCGAGCAGTACTTC.